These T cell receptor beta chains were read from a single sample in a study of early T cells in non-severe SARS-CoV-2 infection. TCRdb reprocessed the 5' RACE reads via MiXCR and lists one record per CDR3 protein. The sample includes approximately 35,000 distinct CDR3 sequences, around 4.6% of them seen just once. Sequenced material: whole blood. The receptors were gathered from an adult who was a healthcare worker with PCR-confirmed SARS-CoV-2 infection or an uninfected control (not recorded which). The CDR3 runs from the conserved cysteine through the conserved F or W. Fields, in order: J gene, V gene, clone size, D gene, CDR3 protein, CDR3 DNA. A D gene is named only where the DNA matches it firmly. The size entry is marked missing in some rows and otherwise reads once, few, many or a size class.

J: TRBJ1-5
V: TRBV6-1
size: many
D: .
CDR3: CASAGAAVGFHPQHF
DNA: TGTGCCAGCGCGGGGGCCGCAGTCGGTTTTCACCCCCAGCATTTT

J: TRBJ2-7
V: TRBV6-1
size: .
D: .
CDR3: CASSGLGGYEQYF
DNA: TGTGCCAGCAGTGGTCTCGGGGGCTACGAGCAGTACTTC

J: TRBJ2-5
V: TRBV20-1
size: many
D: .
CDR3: CSGLKPQETQYF
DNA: TGCAGTGGGTTGAAGCCCCAAGAGACCCAGTACTTC

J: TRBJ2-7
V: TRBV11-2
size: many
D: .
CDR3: CASSFRTDPYEQYF
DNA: TGTGCCAGCAGCTTTCGAACAGATCCCTACGAGCAGTACTTC

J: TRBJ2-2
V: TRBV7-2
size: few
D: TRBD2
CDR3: CASSSGLVTGELFF
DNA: TGTGCCAGCAGCTCAGGACTAGTAACCGGGGAGCTGTTTTTT

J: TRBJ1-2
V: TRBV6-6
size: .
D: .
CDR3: CASSHPAGNYGYTF
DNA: TGTGCCAGCAGTCACCCGGCAGGGAACTATGGCTACACCTTC

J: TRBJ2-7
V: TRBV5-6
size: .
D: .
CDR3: CASSRQDSYEQYF
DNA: TGTGCCAGCAGCAGACAGGACTCCTACGAGCAGTACTTC

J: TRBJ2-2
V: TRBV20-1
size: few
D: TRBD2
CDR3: CSARSLPGLAVPGELFF
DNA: TGCAGTGCTAGGAGCCTCCCGGGACTAGCTGTCCCCGGGGAGCTGTTTTTT

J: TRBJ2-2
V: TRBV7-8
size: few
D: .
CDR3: CASRSRWAANTGELFF
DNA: TGTGCCAGCAGGTCGAGATGGGCCGCGAACACCGGGGAGCTGTTTTTT

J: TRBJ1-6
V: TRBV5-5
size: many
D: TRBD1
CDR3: CASSLSGTGVSPLHF
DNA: TGTGCCAGCAGCTTGTCGGGGACAGGAGTTTCACCCCTCCACTTT

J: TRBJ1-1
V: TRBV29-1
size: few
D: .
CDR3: CSAGDGYTEAFF
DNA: TGCAGCGCTGGAGACGGCTACACTGAAGCTTTCTTT

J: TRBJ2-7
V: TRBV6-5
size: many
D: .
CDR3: CASSLNPGTYEQYF
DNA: TGTGCCAGCAGTTTGAACCCCGGGACCTACGAGCAGTACTTC

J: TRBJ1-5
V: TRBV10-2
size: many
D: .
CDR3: CASRDGDQPQHF
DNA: TGCGCCAGCAGGGACGGAGATCAGCCCCAGCATTTT

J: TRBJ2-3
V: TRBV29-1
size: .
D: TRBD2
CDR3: CSVRAGGADTQYF
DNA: TGCAGCGTTAGAGCGGGGGGGGCAGATACGCAGTATTTT

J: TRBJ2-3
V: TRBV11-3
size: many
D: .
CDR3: CASSLGRIRPDTQYF
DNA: TGTGCCAGCAGCTTAGGGCGGATCAGGCCAGATACGCAGTATTTT

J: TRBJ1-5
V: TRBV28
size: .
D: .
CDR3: CASSPSATGNQPQHF
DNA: TGTGCCAGCAGTCCCTCCGCGACCGGCAATCAGCCCCAGCATTTT

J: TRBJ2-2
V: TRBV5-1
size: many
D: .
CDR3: CASSLRANTGELFF
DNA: TGCGCCAGCAGCTTAAGAGCGAACACCGGGGAGCTGTTTTTT

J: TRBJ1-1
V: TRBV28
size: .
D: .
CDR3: CASSLSITEAFF
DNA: TGTGCCAGCAGTTTATCGATTACTGAAGCTTTCTTT

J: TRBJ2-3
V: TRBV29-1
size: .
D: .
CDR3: CSVPGLLRDTQYF
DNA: TGCAGCGTACCGGGACTCCTGCGGGATACGCAGTATTTT

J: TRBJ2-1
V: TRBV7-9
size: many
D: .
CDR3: CASSLLSQGGRDEQFF
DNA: TGTGCCAGCAGCTTACTCTCCCAGGGGGGACGCGATGAGCAGTTCTTC